This T cell receptor beta chain is drawn from a study of blood T cell repertoires in COVID-19. Study processing details: Reference gene primers were amplified, and this amplification served to estimate nucleated cell counts. The method was immunoSEQ multiplex PCR; TCRdb's version includes in-frame clones alone and lacks a portion of them. D and trimming were read from the DNA, whereas the V and J calls and clone size are those reported in that table. The sample consists of more than 90,000 clones, about 88% of them appearing once. In germline, CDR1 is SEHNR, CDR2 FQNEAQ (reference sequence). The V gene end was trimmed by 10 bases and the J gene end by 2 bases; junction bases not matched to a gene: 8. CDR3 size: 16 residues. A single count supports this clone.

Source material: peripheral blood. The rearrangement links TRBV7-9 to TRBJ2-6; 10 bases agree with TRBD1. This TCR was sampled from a man aged 35 to 55 with acute or convalescent COVID-19. The CDR3 loop reads CANGGQGNAGANVLTF. The DNA of the CDR3 is TGTGCCAACGGGGGACAGGGGAACGCTGGGGCCAACGTCCTGACTTTC.